A selection of T cell receptor beta chains follows, all from one sample in a study of blood T cell repertoires in COVID-19. The data were produced by immunoSEQ multiplex PCR, yet TCRdb's version contains in-frame clones alone and is incomplete. The sample holds more than 300,000 clones, around 89% seen once. The specimen sequenced was PBMCs or T cells enriched from blood (not recorded which). Every receptor here comes from a woman aged 18-29 years who had recovered from COVID-19. The CDR3 runs from the conserved cysteine through the conserved F or W.

V gene,CDR3 protein
TRBV30,CAWQGQLNEKLFF
TRBV6-5,CASGGRNGNTEAFF
TRBV30,CAWSVPGGTEAFF
TRBV28,CASFKLFPYEQYF
TRBV6-5,CASRHRANEQFF
TRBV6-4,CASSDSAGYTQYF
TRBV10-1,CASSEGGKGGEKLFF
TRBV9,CASSAHGGNYGYTF
TRBV7-3,CASSLLQNNSPLHF
TRBV5-4,CASSLGTSGGARTGELFF
TRBV29-1,CSVEPQGNTGELFF
TRBV18,CASSLDRGGEAFF
TRBV7-9,CASSFSFSGNTIYF
TRBV30,CAWAFKGDFSPLHF
TRBV10-1,CASSRDRRTGELFF
TRBV6-5,CASSYSGTSDYEQYF
TRBV28,CASSWDSSETQYF
TRBV7-8,CASSLAIPSGYNEQFF
TRBV24-1,CATLGWGEETQYF
TRBV7-6,CASSLSGGADEQFF
TRBV5-5,CASSLDQGGQPQHF
TRBV2,CASSTGGRNYGYTF
TRBV9,CASSVAGVGHGETQYF
TRBV5-1,CASSQATRGDTDTQYF
TRBV6-5,CASTSSDIPPYEQYF
TRBV27,CASSLSNGKGAAYEQYF
TRBV6-4,CASSDQSGGVSPYNEQFF